These 7 T cell receptor beta chains were all obtained from the same sample, sequenced in a study of beta chain features in type 1 diabetes. Expressed TCRB transcripts were sequenced because the entire RNA isolate underwent reverse transcription. Sequencing used immunoSEQ multiplex PCR; TCRdb keeps in-frame clones, though not all of them. The repertoire consists of 300,000 to 400,000 clones, with approximately 10% occurring once and the leading ten covering 0.015%. Sequencing used naive CD4+ T cells from blood. The source of these receptors is a woman in her twenties or thirties in good health.

This clone was counted only a few times. The rearrangement links TRBV16 to TRBJ2-7; possibly TRBD1 for D (6 bases). Germline V gives CDR1 KGHSY, CDR2 FQNENV. There are 15 residues in the CDR3. The germline V and J ends were trimmed by 3 bases and 5 bases, with 17 bases remaining between them. The CDR3 DNA reads as TGTGCCAGCAGCCAGACCGACCGGGACATGAACGAGCAGTACTTC. Protein: CASSQTDRDMNEQYF.

This clone came up a few times. The V gene is TRBV18, the J gene TRBJ2-2, with TRBD2 matching over 7 bases. Per germline, CDR1 KGHSH and CDR2 LQKENI. V trimming: 4 bases; J trimming: 5 bases; junction bases outside the gene matches: 10. This CDR3 has 16 amino acids. The CDR3, as DNA: TGTGCCAGCTCACAGGGGCTAGCGGCGCAAACCGGGGAGCTGTTTTTT. The encoded protein is CASSQGLAAQTGELFF. Using reference TRBV18 and TRBJ2-2 for the parts outside the CDR3, the full variable domain is NAGVMQNPRHLVRRRGQEARLRCSPMKGHSHVYWYRQLPEEGLKFMVYLQKENIIDESGMPKERFSAEFPKEGPSILRIQQVVRGDSAAYFCASSQGLAAQTGELFFGEGSRLTVL.

The chain links TRBV7-7 to TRBJ2-6, with 7 bases identical to TRBD2. From germline, CDR1 is SSHAT and CDR2 FNYEAQ (reference sequence). CDR3 length: 13 amino acids. The CDR3 region is CASRGAGANVLTF. As DNA, the CDR3 is TGTGCTAGCCGGGGGGCTGGGGCCAACGTCCTGACTTTC.

The rearrangement uses TRBV7-9 and TRBJ2-2, with D hard to call. V lost 0 bases and J lost 6, with 5 bases in between. Looked up from germline, CDR1 is SEHNR and CDR2 is FQNEAQ (reference sequence). The length of the CDR3 is 13 residues. The CDR3 protein is CASSLASAGELFF. The CDR3 DNA is TGTGCCAGCAGCTTAGCAAGCGCCGGGGAGCTGTTTTTT. The complete variable domain, with remaining parts taken from reference TRBV7-9 and TRBJ2-2, reads DTGVSQNPRHKITKRGQNVTFRCDPISEHNRLYWYRQTLGQGPEFLTYFQNEAQLEKSRLLSDRFSAERPKGSFSTLEIQRTEQGDSAMYLCASSLASAGELFFGEGSRLTVL.

This clone turned up a few times. The V call is TRBV28, the J call TRBJ2-1, with D uncertain. Germline V lookup: CDR1 MDHEN, CDR2 SYDVKM. Trimming removed 7 bases from V and 10 bases from J, with 17 bases in between. CDR3 size: 13 residues. The CDR3 reads CASISSWSSEQFF. DNA of the CDR3: TGTGCCAGCATTAGTTCATGGAGCTCGGAGCAGTTCTTC.

This clone was observed a few times. The V gene is TRBV15, the J gene TRBJ2-5; weak D call: TRBD2 (6 bases). The CDR3 totals 18 residues. The germline gives CDR1 LNHNV, CDR2 YYDKDF (reference sequence). Trimming cost V 0 bases and J 5 bases, with 22 bases left between them. DNA for the CDR3: TGTGCCACCAGCAGAGAGGGTTCGGGGTTAGGGACTGAGGAGACCCAGTACTTC. Protein product: CATSREGSGLGTEETQYF.

This clone has a handful of counts. V gene TRBV5-4 combines with J gene TRBJ2-5; D gene unclear. The CDR3 is 13 residues long. Trimming removed 0 bases from V and 4 bases from J, with 7 bases in between. Germline values: CDR1 SGHNT, CDR2 YYREEE (reference sequence). CDR3 in amino acids: CASSLGVAETQYF. CDR3 coding DNA: TGTGCCAGCAGCTTGGGAGTAGCAGAGACCCAGTACTTC.